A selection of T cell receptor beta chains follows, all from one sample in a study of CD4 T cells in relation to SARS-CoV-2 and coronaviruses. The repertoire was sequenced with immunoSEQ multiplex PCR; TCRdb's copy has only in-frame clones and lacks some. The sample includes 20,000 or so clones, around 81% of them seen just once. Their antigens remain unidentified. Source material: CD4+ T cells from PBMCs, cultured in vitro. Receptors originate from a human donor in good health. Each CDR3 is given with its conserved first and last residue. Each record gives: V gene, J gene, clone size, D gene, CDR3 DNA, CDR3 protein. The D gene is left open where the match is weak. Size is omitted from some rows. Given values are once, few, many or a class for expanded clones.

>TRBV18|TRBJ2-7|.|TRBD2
TGTGCCAGCTCACCACCCAGAGCGGGAGGAAGCTCCTACGAGCAGTACTTC
CASSPPRAGGSSYEQYF
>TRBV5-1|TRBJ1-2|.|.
TGCGCCAGCAGCTTGGAGCGGGGGCGAGATTTAGACTATGGCTACACCTTC
CASSLERGRDLDYGYTF
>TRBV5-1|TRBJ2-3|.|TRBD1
TGCGCCAGCAGCTTGTGGGACAGGGCCACAGATACGCAGTATTTT
CASSLWDRATDTQYF
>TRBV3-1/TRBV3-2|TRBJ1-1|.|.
TGTGCCAGCAGCCCGATGGACAGGAACACTGAAGCTTTCTTT
CASSPMDRNTEAFF
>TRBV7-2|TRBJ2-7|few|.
TGTGCCAGCAGCTTAGTCTACGAGCAGTACTTC
CASSLVYEQYF
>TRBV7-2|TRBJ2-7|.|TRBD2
TGTGCCAGCAGCCCCGGCCCAGCGGGAGCTAGAGAGCAGTACTTC
CASSPGPAGAREQYF
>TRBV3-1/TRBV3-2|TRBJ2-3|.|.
TGTGCCAGCAGCCAATCAACCGTAGCCACAGATACGCAGTATTTT
CASSQSTVATDTQYF
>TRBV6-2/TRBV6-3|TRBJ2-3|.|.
TGTGCCAGCAGTTTGGGACCGCTGAGGGGAGATACGCAGTATTTT
CASSLGPLRGDTQYF
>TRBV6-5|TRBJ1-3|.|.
TGTGCCAGCGGAGCGGATTCTGGAAACACCATATATTTT
CASGADSGNTIYF
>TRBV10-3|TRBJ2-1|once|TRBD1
TGTGCCATCACCACCGGGACAGGGGTCTACAATGAGCAGTTCTTC
CAITTGTGVYNEQFF
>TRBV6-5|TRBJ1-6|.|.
TGTGCCAGCAGGATAGGACGGGATAATTCACCCCTCCACTTT
CASRIGRDNSPLHF
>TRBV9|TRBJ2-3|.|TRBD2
TGTGCCAGCAGCGTAGATGCGGGAGGGTCTGATACGCAGTATTTT
CASSVDAGGSDTQYF
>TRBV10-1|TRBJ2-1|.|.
TGCGCCAGCCAGGGGGGGGTCTACAATGAGCAGTTCTTC
CASQGGVYNEQFF
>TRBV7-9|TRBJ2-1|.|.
TGTGCCAGCAGCTTTCTAGCGATCAATGAGCAGTTCTTC
CASSFLAINEQFF
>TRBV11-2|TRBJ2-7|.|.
TGTGCCAGCAGCTTAGCGGGGATCACCTACGAGCAGTACTTC
CASSLAGITYEQYF
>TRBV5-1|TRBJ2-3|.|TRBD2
TGCGCCAGCAGCTTGGGGACTAGCGGGGGGGCTAGCACAGATACGCAGTATTTT
CASSLGTSGGASTDTQYF
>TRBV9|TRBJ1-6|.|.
TGTGCCAGCAGCTCCAGCTATAATTCACCCCTCCACTTT
CASSSSYNSPLHF
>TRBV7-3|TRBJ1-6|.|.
TGTGCCAGCAGCTTGTCCGGAACCTATAATTCACCCCTCCACTTT
CASSLSGTYNSPLHF
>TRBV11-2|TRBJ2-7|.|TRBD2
TGTGCCAGCAGCCCAAGCGGGGGATACGAGCAGTACTTC
CASSPSGGYEQYF
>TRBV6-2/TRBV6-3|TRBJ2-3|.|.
TGTGCCAGCAGTCGACCGGGATCAGCCACAGATACGCAGTATTTT
CASSRPGSATDTQYF
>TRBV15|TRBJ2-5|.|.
TGTGCCACCAGCAGAGATCTAGCGCAAGAGACCCAGTACTTC
CATSRDLAQETQYF
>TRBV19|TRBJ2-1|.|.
TGTGCCAGTAGTACAGCCGGGAGACAGGGTACCAATGAGCAGTTCTTC
CASSTAGRQGTNEQFF
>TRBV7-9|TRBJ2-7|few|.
TGTGCCAGCAGCCCAACAGGGGGGGTTTACTACGAGCAGTACTTC
CASSPTGGVYYEQYF
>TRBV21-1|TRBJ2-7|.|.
TGTGCCAGCAGCCGACCACAGGGGGACAGGTACGAGCAGTACTTC
CASSRPQGDRYEQYF
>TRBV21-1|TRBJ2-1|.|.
TGTGCCAGCAGCAAAGGGCAGGGGCAACTCCCTTTTGATGAGCAGTTCTTC
CASSKGQGQLPFDEQFF
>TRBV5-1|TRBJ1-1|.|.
TGCGCCAGCAGCTTGGGCCCATCGAGCACTGAAGCTTTCTTT
CASSLGPSSTEAFF
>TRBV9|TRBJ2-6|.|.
TGTGCCAGCAGCGTATATAGCGGCCACTCTGGGGCCAACGTCCTGACTTTC
CASSVYSGHSGANVLTF
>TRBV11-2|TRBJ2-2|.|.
TGTGCCAGCAGAAGTATGGAGCGACAGGGAGGATCCGGGGAGCTGTTTTTT
CASRSMERQGGSGELFF
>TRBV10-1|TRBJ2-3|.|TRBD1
TGCGCCAGCAGTGAAGGGACAGGGGGCACAGATACGCAGTATTTT
CASSEGTGGTDTQYF
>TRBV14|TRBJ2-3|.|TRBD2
TGTGCCAGCAGTCCTAACCTGGGACTAGCGGGCACAGATACGCAGTATTTT
CASSPNLGLAGTDTQYF
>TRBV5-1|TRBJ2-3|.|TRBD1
TGCGCCAGCAGCTTAACAGGGGGACCCACAGATACGCAGTATTTT
CASSLTGGPTDTQYF
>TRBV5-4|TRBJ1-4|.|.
TGTGCCAGCAGCCAAAGGGAAACGCACCGCCGCACAGGAAAAACTGTTTTT
CASSQRETHRRTGKTVF
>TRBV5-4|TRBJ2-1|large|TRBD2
TGTGCCAGCAGCTTAGGTGGCGCTCGCGGGAGGAACAATGAGCAGTTCTTC
CASSLGGARGRNNEQFF
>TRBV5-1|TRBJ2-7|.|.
TGCGCCAGCAGCTTCGACACTAGCTCCTACGAGCAGTACTTC
CASSFDTSSYEQYF
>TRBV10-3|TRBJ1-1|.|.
TGTGCCTCCCGCGGGGGGGACACTGAAGCTTTCTTT
CASRGGDTEAFF
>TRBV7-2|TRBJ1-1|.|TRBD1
TGTGCCAGCAGCACCGGACAGGGAGGGGGGCGGTCCACTGAAGCTTTCTTT
CASSTGQGGGRSTEAFF
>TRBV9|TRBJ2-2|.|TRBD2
TGTGCCAGCAGCGACCAGGAGCGGGAGATTGGCACGGCGTACACCGGGGAGCTGTTTTTT
CASSDQEREIGTAYTGELFF
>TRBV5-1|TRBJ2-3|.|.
TGCGCCAGCAGCAGCTTGGGGACTCGCCGGGGTACGCAGTATTTT
CASSSLGTRRGTQYF
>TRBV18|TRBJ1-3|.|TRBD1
TGTGCCAGCTCACCACCACAGGGGCCCTCTGGAAACACCATATATTTT
CASSPPQGPSGNTIYF
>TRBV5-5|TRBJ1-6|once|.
TGTGCCAGCAGCTTGGAACTGGCGAGTTCACCCCTCCACTTT
CASSLELASSPLHF
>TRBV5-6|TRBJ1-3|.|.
TGTGCCAGCAGCTCCCCCGGGTTCTCTGGAAACACCATATATTTT
CASSSPGFSGNTIYF
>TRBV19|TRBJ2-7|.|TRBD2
TGTGCCAGCAGCCAACTAGCGGCTACATACGAGCAGTACTTC
CASSQLAATYEQYF
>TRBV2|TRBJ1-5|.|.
TGTGCCAGCAGTGAAGCCGCAGGGCCTCAGCCCCAGCATTTT
CASSEAAGPQPQHF
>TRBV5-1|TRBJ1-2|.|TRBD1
TGCGCCAGCAGAAATCAACAGGGGGAGATCTATGGCTACACCTTC
CASRNQQGEIYGYTF
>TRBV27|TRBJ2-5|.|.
TGTGCCAGCAGTTCCCAAACGATCCAAGAGACCCAGTACTTC
CASSSQTIQETQYF
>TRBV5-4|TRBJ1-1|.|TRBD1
TGTGCCAGCAGCTTTGAGCCGGGACAGGGAAACACTGAAGCTTTCTTT
CASSFEPGQGNTEAFF
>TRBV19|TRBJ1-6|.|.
TGTGCCAGTAGTATAGGGACGACTAATTCACCCCTCCACTTT
CASSIGTTNSPLHF
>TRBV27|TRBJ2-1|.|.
TGTGCCAGCATCCCGCTGGCGGAAAGCTCCTACAATGAGCAGTTCTTC
CASIPLAESSYNEQFF
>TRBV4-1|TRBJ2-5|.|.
TGCGCCAGCAGCCCCCCCTCAGGATTCCAAGAGACCCAGTACTTC
CASSPPSGFQETQYF
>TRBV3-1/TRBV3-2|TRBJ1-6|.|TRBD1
TGTGCCAGCAGCCATAGGGACAGGGATTCACCCCTCCACTTT
CASSHRDRDSPLHF
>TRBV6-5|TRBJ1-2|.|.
TGTGCCAGCACCGTACTGGGGAATGACTATGGCTACACCTTC
CASTVLGNDYGYTF
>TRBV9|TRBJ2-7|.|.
TGTGCCAGCAGCGTAGACGAGGAGGACGAGCAGTACTTC
CASSVDEEDEQYF
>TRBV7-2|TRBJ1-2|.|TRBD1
TGTGCCAGCAGCTCAGGACAGGCATGGGGCTACACCTTC
CASSSGQAWGYTF